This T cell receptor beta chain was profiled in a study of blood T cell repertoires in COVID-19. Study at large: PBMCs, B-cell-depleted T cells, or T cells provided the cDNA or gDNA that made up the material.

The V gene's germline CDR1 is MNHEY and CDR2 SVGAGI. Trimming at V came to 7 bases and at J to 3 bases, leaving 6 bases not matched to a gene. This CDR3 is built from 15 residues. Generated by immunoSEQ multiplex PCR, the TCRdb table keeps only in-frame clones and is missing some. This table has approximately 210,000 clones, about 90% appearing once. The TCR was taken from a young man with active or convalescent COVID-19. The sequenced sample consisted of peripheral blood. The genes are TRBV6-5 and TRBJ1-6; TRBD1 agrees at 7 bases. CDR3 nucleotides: TGTGCCAGCACCAGGGGGACGTTCTATAATTCACCCCTCCACTTT. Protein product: CASTRGTFYNSPLHF.